This entry describes one T cell receptor (beta chain). Its target is not known. Profiled with immunoSEQ multiplex PCR; TCRdb holds only in-frame clones, not every one. This table has roughly 2 million clones, almost 96% appearing once. This sample was included in a study of shared clonotypes between healthy human individuals. Overall study findings and caveats: The sharing of 5% to 6.5% of naive CD4 clonotypes was seen across a handful of donors.

Trimming took 7 bases from V and 1 from J; bases not matched to a gene: 8. CDR3 size: 16 residues. The germline V gene has CDR1 MDHEN and CDR2 SYDVKM. Specimen: naive CD4+ T cells sorted from blood. Subset here: CD45RA+ positively selected. The chain couples TRBV28 to TRBJ2-4; 9 bases agree with TRBD2. The clonotype was recovered from a young man in good health. The CDR3 DNA sequence: TGTGCCAGCACCCGCGGGGGGGCGGCGGCCAAAAACATTCAGTACTTC. Amino acids: CASTRGGAAAKNIQYF.